This T cell receptor (beta chain) was obtained from a study of radiotherapy plus CTLA-4 blockade in lung cancer. Looking at the study overall: Disease control was seen in approximately 29% of patients, objective responses in roughly 17%.

Method: immunoSEQ multiplex PCR; TCRdb's copy keeps in-frame clones and lacks some. There are 110,000 or so clones in the sample; about four fifths occur only once, and approximately 4.7% lies in the top ten. Germline assignment: CDR1 SGHDN and CDR2 FVKESK. The CDR3 extends over 14 amino acids. V gave up 4 bases and J gave up 4 bases; unmatched junction bases: 2. Study-wide results and limits: The best prediction of response reportedly came from early blood T cell clone dynamics, with interferon-beta. TCR clones of tumor origin grew in blood after radiotherapy plus ipilimumab.

This clone was counted only a few times. The antigen remains undetermined. The chain joins TRBV14 to TRBJ1-3, with TRBD1 matching 9 bases. The input for sequencing was peripheral blood, taken from a patient treated with radiotherapy plus ipilimumab. The receptor comes from a human donor with non-small cell lung cancer who had a partial response to radiotherapy plus ipilimumab. This CDR3 is CASSPGTGGNTIYF. CDR3 DNA sequence: TGTGCCAGCAGCCCCGGGACAGGGGGAAACACCATATATTTT.